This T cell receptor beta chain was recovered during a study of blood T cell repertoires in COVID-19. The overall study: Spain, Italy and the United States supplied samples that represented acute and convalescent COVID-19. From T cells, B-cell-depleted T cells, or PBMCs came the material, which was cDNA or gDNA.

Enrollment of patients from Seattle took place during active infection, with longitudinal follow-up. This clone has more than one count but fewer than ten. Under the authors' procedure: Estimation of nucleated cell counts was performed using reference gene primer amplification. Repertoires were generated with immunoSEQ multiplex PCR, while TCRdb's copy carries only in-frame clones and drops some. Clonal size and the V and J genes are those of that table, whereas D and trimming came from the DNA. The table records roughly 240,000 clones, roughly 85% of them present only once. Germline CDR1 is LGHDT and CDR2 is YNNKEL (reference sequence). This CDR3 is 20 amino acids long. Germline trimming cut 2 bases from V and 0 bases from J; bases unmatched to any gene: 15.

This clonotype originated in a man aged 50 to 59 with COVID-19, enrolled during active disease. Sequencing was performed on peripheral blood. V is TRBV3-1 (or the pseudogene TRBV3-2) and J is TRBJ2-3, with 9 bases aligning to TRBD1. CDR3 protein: CASSQSPPTGTGTSTDTQYF. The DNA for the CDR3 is TGTGCCAGCAGCCAAAGCCCCCCTACCGGGACAGGGACGAGCACAGATACGCAGTATTTT.